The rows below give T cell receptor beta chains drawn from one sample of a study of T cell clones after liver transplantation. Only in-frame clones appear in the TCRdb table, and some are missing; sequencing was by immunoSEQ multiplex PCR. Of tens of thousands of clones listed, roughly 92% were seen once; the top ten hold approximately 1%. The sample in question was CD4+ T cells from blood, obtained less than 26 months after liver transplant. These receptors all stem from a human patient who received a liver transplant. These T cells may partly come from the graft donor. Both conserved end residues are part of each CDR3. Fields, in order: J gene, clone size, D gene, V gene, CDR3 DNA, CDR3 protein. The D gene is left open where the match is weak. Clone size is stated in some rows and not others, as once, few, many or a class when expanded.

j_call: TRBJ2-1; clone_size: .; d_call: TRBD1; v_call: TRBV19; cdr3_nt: TGTGCCAGTAGTGGACAGGGCCTAGGAAATGAGCAGTTCTTC; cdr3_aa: CASSGQGLGNEQFF
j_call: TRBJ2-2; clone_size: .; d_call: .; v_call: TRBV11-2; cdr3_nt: TGTGCCAGCAGCTTAGGGTCAGGGAGAGTCGGGGAGCTGTTTTTT; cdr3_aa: CASSLGSGRVGELFF
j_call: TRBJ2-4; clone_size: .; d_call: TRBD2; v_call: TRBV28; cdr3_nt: TGTGCCACCCAACCGGGACTAGCGGTAGGGTACATTCAGTACTTC; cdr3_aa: CATQPGLAVGYIQYF
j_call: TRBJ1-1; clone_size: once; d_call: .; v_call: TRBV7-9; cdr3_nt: TGTGCCAGCAGCTTAGTTGCGGGAGCAAGCACTGAAGCTTTCTTT; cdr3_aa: CASSLVAGASTEAFF
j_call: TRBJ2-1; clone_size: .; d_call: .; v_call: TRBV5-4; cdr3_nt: TGTGCCAGTGCCTCGGTGGTAGCGGATGAGCAGTTCTTC; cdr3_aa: CASASVVADEQFF
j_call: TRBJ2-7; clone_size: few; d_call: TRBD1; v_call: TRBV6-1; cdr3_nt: TGTGCCAGCAGTGAGACAGGGAGCTCCTACGAGCAGTACTTC; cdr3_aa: CASSETGSSYEQYF
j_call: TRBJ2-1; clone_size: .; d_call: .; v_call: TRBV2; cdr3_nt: TGTGCCAACGGGGGCGGGAGCAGCTATGAGCAGTTCTTC; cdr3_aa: CANGGGSSYEQFF
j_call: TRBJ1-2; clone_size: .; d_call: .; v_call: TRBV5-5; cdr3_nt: TGTGCCAGCAGCGGCGGGCCAGTGGACTATGGCTACACCTTC; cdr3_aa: CASSGGPVDYGYTF
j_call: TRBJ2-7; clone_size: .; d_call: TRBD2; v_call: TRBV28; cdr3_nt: TGTGCCAGCAGTCTAAACGCCGCGGGACTAGCTGGCGAGCAGTACTTC; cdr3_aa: CASSLNAAGLAGEQYF
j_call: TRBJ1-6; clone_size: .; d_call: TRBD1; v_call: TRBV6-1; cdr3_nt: TGTGCCAGCAGCCAGGGGGCAGGGGGAAATTCACCCCTCCACTTT; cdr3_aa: CASSQGAGGNSPLHF
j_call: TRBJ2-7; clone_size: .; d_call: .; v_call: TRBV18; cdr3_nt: TGTGCCAGCTCTCCCTCCGGGGATAACGAGCAGTACTTC; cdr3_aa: CASSPSGDNEQYF
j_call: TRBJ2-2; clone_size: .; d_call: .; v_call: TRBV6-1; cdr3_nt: TGTGCCAGCAGTCAGACCGGGCCGAACACCGGGGAGCTGTTTTTT; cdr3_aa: CASSQTGPNTGELFF
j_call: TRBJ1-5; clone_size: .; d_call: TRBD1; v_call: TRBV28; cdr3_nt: TGTGCCAGCAGTTTTGACAGGGTGGGTCAGCCCCAGCATTTT; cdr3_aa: CASSFDRVGQPQHF
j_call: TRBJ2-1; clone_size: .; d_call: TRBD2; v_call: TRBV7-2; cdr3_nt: TGTGCCAGTTATTTAGGCGGGGGTTACCATGAGCAGTTCTTC; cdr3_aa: CASYLGGGYHEQFF
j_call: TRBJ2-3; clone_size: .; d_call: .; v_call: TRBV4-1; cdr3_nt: TGCGCCAGCAGCCAAGATGCCCTAGGGGCGGCATCGGATACGCAGTATTTT; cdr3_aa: CASSQDALGAASDTQYF
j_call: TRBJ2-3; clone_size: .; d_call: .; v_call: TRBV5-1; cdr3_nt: TGCGCCAGCAGCTCGCAAACAGGGTCGAGCACAGATACGCAGTATTTT; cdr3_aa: CASSSQTGSSTDTQYF
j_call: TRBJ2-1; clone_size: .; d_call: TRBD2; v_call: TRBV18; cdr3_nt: TGTGCCAGCTCCCCCCGTGGAGCGGGAGGGCATAGTGAGCAGTTCTTC; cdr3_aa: CASSPRGAGGHSEQFF
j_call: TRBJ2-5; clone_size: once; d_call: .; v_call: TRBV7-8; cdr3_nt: TGTGCCAGCAGGCCGGGACCCCAAGAGACCCAGTACTTC; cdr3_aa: CASRPGPQETQYF
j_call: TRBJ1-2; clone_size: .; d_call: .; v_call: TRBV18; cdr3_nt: TGTGCCAGCTCACCAGGAACCGACTACACCTTC; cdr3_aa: CASSPGTDYTF
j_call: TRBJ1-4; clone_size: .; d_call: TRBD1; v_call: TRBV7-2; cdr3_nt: TGTGCCAGCAGCATAACCGGGACAGGGACTAATGAAAAACTGTTTTTT; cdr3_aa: CASSITGTGTNEKLFF
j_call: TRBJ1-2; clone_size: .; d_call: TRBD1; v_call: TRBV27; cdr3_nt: TGTGCCAGCAGCTGGACAGGGGGGGAATATGGCTACACCTTC; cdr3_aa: CASSWTGGEYGYTF
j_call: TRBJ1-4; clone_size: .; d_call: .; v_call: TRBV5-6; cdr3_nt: TGTGCCAGCAGCTTGGAACCGTCGAATGAAAAACTGTTTTTT; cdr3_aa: CASSLEPSNEKLFF
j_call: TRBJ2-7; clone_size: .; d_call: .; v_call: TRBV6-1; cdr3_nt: TGTGCCAGCATCGGGGACACCCCCTACGAGCAGTACTTC; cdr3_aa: CASIGDTPYEQYF
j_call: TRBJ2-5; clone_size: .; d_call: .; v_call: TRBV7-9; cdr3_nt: TGTGCCAGCAGTCAGACCTATGGCGGGACCCAGTACTTC; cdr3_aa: CASSQTYGGTQYF
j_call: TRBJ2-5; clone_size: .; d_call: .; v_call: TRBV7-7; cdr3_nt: TGTGCCAGCAGCTTGGACCCCGCGACGTTGACCCAGTACTTC; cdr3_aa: CASSLDPATLTQYF
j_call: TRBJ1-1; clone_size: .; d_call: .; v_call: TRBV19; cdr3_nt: TGTGCCAGTAAGGTGGGCAGGGAATCCACTGAAGCTTTCTTT; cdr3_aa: CASKVGRESTEAFF
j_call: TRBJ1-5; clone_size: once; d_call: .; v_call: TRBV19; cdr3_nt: TGTGCCAGTTCCCCCAGGGAGTACCAGCCCCAGCATTTT; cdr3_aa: CASSPREYQPQHF
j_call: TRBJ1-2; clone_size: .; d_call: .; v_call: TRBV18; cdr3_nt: TGTGCCAGCTCCGTGGGGGCCTACGCTAACTATGGCTACACCTTC; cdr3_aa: CASSVGAYANYGYTF
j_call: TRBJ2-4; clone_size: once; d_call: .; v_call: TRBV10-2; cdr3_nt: TGCGCCAGCAGTGAGGAGGCGCGTGCCAAAAACATTCAGTACTTC; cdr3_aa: CASSEEARAKNIQYF
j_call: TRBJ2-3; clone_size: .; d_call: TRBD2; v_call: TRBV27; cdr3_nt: TGTGCCAGCAGACTAGCGGGGCCCACAGATACGCAGTATTTT; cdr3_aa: CASRLAGPTDTQYF
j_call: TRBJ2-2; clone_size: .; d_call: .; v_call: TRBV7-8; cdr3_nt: TGTGCCAGCAGCTTAGTGCAGGGGGGCACCGGGGAGCTGTTTTTT; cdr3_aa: CASSLVQGGTGELFF
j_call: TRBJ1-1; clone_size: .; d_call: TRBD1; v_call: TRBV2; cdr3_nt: TGTGCCAGCAGTTCGAACTTGGGACAGGAAGCTTTCTTT; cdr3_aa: CASSSNLGQEAFF
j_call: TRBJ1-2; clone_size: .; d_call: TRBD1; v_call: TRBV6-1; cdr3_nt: TGTGCCAGCAGTGACAGGGGGAGTTATCGGGAGGCTTTC; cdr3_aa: CASSDRGSYREAF
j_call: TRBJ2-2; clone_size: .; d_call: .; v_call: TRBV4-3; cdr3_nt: TGCGCCAGCAGCCCAGCCGGGTTCAACACCGGGGAGCTGTTTTTT; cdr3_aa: CASSPAGFNTGELFF
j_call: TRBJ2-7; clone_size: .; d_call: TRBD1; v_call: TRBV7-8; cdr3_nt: TGTGCCAGCAGCCTAACCGCAGGGGGCGACTACGAGCAGTACTTC; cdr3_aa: CASSLTAGGDYEQYF
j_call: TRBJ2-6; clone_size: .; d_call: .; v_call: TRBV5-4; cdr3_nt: TGTGCCAGCAGCTTGTCGGGGACTGGGGCCAACGTCCTGACTTTC; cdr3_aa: CASSLSGTGANVLTF
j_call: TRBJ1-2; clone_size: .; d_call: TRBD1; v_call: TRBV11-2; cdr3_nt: TGTGCCAGCAGCATAGGACAGGGGAGGACCAACTATGGCTACACCTTC; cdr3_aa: CASSIGQGRTNYGYTF